This TCR beta chain is drawn from a study of identical twins. Template switching added a universal primer site; cDNA carried unique molecular identifiers. TCRdb used MiXCR to reprocess the 5' RACE reads, holding one entry per CDR3 protein. The table has about 690,000 distinct CDR3 sequences, roughly 6% seen once. V lost 3 bases, J lost 6 bases, and 4 bases stayed unmatched. The CDR3 contains 14 residues. The sample holds many counts of this clonotype. The sample was naive T cells sorted from blood. This sequence was found in a man younger than 35 in good health. V and J are TRBV12-3 or TRBV12-4 and TRBJ2-2, with 7 nucleotides matching TRBD1. CDR3 loop: CASSFDRVAGELFF. The CDR3 DNA is TGTGCCAGCAGTTTCGACAGGGTTGCCGGGGAGCTGTTTTTT.